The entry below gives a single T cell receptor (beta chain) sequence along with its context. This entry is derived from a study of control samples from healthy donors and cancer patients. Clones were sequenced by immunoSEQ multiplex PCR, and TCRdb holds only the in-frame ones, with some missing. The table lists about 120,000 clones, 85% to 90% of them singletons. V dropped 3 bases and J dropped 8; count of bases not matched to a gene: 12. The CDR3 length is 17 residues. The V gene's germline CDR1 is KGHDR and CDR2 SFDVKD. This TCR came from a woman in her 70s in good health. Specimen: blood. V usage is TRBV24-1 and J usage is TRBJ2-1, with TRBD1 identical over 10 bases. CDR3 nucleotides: TGTGCCACCAGTGATCCTCCAACCGGGACAGGGGTCGATGAGCAGTTCTTC. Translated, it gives CATSDPPTGTGVDEQFF.